This TCR beta chain was retrieved from a study of identical twins. This clonotype was counted ten times or more. TCRdb redid the calling of the 5' RACE reads with MiXCR, one entry per CDR3 protein. This table holds 690,000 or so distinct CDR3 sequences, around 6% found once. The TCR comes from a man in his late teens or twenties in good health. The sample comprised naive T cells sorted from blood.

CDR3 residues: CSASERFWTDTQYF. For the CDR3, the DNA is TGCAGTGCTAGTGAGCGGTTTTGGACAGATACGCAGTATTTT. The chain carries TRBV20-1 and TRBJ2-3, with a possible D match to TRBD2 (5 bases). The CDR3 spans 14 residues. The V end lost 3 bases, the J end lost 3 bases, and 13 bases lay between the germline ends. Germline V gives CDR1 DFQATT, CDR2 SNEGSKA (reference sequence).